This passage covers 26 T cell receptor beta chains from one sample sequenced in a study of T cell clonotyping in hematopoietic cell transplantation. Data came from immunoSEQ multiplex PCR; TCRdb stores just in-frame clones and leaves some out. The sample consists of tens of thousands of clones, approximately 94% of them appearing once. Sequenced sample: peripheral blood mononuclear cells. These TCRs come from a woman aged 50 to 60 in good health. Some clones in this sample may be carry-over from other donors' samples.

The V and J genes are TRBV7-9 and TRBJ1-2, with D maybe TRBD1 (5 bases). The CDR3 length is 14 residues. Germline V CDR1 and CDR2: SEHNR, FQNEAQ (reference sequence). Trimming stripped 5 bases from V and 0 bases from J, with 10 bases between. CDR3 nucleotides: TGTGCCAGCAGCAAGACAGCTACTAACTATGGCTACACCTTC. As protein: CASSKTATNYGYTF.

V usage is TRBV9 and J usage is TRBJ1-6; tentative D call: TRBD1 (6 bases). The length of the CDR3 is 18 residues. Trimming took 3 bases from V and 5 from J, leaving 21 bases between them. Germline loops: CDR1 SGDLS, CDR2 YYNGEE. The CDR3 region is CASSGAHIMDSNNSPLHF. CDR3 coding DNA: TGTGCCAGCAGCGGGGCACACATTATGGACAGTAATAATTCACCCCTCCACTTT. The full variable domain, with the rest looked up from reference TRBV9 and TRBJ1-6, is DSGVTQTPKHLITATGQRVTLRCSPRSGDLSVYWYQQSLDQGLQFLIQYYNGEERAKGNILERFSAQQFPDLHSELNLSSLELGDSALYFCASSGAHIMDSNNSPLHFGNGTRLTVT.

V gene TRBV12-5 combines with J gene TRBJ2-1; 13 nucleotides agree with TRBD2. CDR3 length: 15 residues. CDR1 is LGHNT and CDR2 is FRNRAP in the germline V gene. The V segment lost 3 bases and the J segment 9 bases; nucleotides outside the gene matches: 5. The CDR3 coding sequence is TGTGCTAGTGGTTTTACTAGCGGGGGGGCCGGTGAGCAGTTCTTC. It yields the protein CASGFTSGGAGEQFF.

This chain links TRBV5-4 with TRBJ1-3; D call uncertain. Germline V gene lookup returns CDR1 SGHNT and CDR2 YYREEE (reference sequence). This CDR3 is built from 13 residues. Deletions cut 0 bases from V and 4 bases from J, with 5 bases between. CDR3 DNA: TGTGCCAGCAGCTTGGGACCAGGAAACACCATATATTTT. This gives the protein CASSLGPGNTIYF.

This rearrangement joins TRBV11-2 to TRBJ2-5; D is possibly TRBD2 (6 bases). V was pared by 5 bases and J by 2 bases, with 24 bases between. Per germline, CDR1 SGHAT and CDR2 FQNNGV. The CDR3 totals 18 residues. The CDR3 spells CASSGGNGLMILQETQYF. The DNA for the CDR3 is TGTGCCAGCAGCGGAGGGAACGGACTCATGATTTTACAAGAGACCCAGTACTTC.

The CDR3 coding sequence is TGTGCTAGTGGTTTGAAAGCTCTCCCTGGACAGGGGGCGAGTCAGCCCCAGCATTTT. Its translation is CASGLKALPGQGASQPQHF. This chain links TRBV12-5 with TRBJ1-5; TRBD1 aligns across 11 bases. There are 19 residues in the CDR3. In germline, CDR1 is LGHNT, CDR2 FRNRAP. The junction had 15 bases not matched to a gene; V was cut back by 2 bases and J by 6 bases.

V gene TRBV5-6 combines with J gene TRBJ2-3; weak D call: TRBD2 (6 bases). The germline V and J ends were trimmed by 0 bases and 1 base, with 9 bases remaining between them. This CDR3 comprises 15 residues. Per germline, CDR1 SGHDT and CDR2 YYEEEE. The CDR3: CASSLVASGTDTQYF. The CDR3 DNA reads as TGTGCCAGCAGCTTGGTTGCTAGCGGCACAGATACGCAGTATTTT.

The V call is TRBV7-9, the J call TRBJ1-2; unclear D gene. The CDR3 consists of 13 residues. V lost 5 bases to trimming and J lost 6 bases, with 13 bases between them. CDR1 is SEHNR, CDR2 FQNEAQ, per germline (reference sequence). Written as DNA, the CDR3 is TGTGCCAGCAGCCCCGTGGGTATTGATGGCTACACCTTC. As protein: CASSPVGIDGYTF.

The gene calls are TRBV29-1 and TRBJ2-4; D not resolved. V was pared by 7 bases and J by 6 bases, with 13 bases between. The CDR3 totals 12 residues. The germline CDR1 and CDR2 sequences are SQVTM and ANQGSEA. The CDR3, as DNA: TGCAGCGCCGCCCGGCAGAGAAACATTCAGTACTTC. It encodes CSAARQRNIQYF. The full variable domain, in which reference TRBV29-1 and TRBJ2-4 provide the parts outside the CDR3, is SAVISQKPSRDICQRGTSLTIQCQVDSQVTMMFWYRQQPGQSLTLIATANQGSEATYESGFVIDKFPISRPNLTFSTLTVSNMSPEDSSIYLCSAARQRNIQYFGAGTRLSVL.

The chain couples TRBV2 to TRBJ2-7, with TRBD1 identical over 7 bases. V lost 3 bases to trimming and J lost 5 bases; unmatched junction nucleotides: 4. This CDR3 has 13 amino acids. CDR1 SNHLY and CDR2 FYNNEI come from the germline V gene. The CDR3 sequence: CASSENRGNEQYF. The CDR3 DNA is TGTGCCAGCAGTGAGAACAGGGGAAACGAGCAGTACTTC.

This chain uses TRBV5-6 with TRBJ1-2; no clear D gene. Trimming cost V 0 bases and J 3 bases, with 9 bases left between them. Germline V gene sequence: CDR1 SGHDT, CDR2 YYEEEE. The CDR3 consists of 14 residues. The CDR3 spells CASSLGGYDYGYTF. The CDR3 nucleotides are TGTGCCAGCAGCTTGGGAGGCTATGACTATGGCTACACCTTC.

The chain recombines TRBV2 with TRBJ1-1, with D unclear. The CDR3 is made up of 13 amino acids. V lost 6 bases, J lost 4 bases, and 12 bases lay in between. Germline values: CDR1 SNHLY, CDR2 FYNNEI. The CDR3 protein is CASRVGMGTEAFF. The CDR3 nucleotides read TGTGCCAGCAGAGTAGGAATGGGCACTGAAGCTTTCTTT.

This sequence joins TRBV6-1 and TRBJ2-2, with D possibly matching TRBD1 (6 bases). Germline V lookup: CDR1 MNHNS, CDR2 SASEGT. Trimming pared 9 bases from V and 3 bases from J, leaving 17 bases between. The CDR3 length is 15 residues. CDR3 amino acids: CARWPGHPHTGELFF. The DNA for the CDR3 is TGTGCCAGGTGGCCGGGACACCCTCACACCGGGGAGCTGTTTTTT.

The V and J genes are TRBV9 and TRBJ2-5; D may be TRBD2 (5 bases). The CDR3 has 18 residues. V was cut by 1 base and J by 2 bases, with 21 bases left in between. Germline V lookup: CDR1 SGDLS, CDR2 YYNGEE. The CDR3: CASSVSASTLSSQETQYF. DNA for the CDR3: TGTGCCAGCAGCGTAAGTGCTAGCACCCTTTCTTCTCAAGAGACCCAGTACTTC.

CDR3 residues: CASSPGDYLDEQFF. Here the CDR3 DNA reads TGTGCCAGCAGTCCCGGGGACTACCTCGACGAGCAGTTCTTC. The chain carries TRBV7-8 and TRBJ2-1, with 7 positions matching TRBD2. Trimming at V came to 6 bases and at J to 10 bases, leaving 12 bases not matched to a gene. Germline CDR1 SGHVS, CDR2 FQNEAQ. The CDR3 extends over 14 amino acids.

CDR3 amino acids: CASSGDRDTGELFF. The CDR3 coding sequence is TGTGCCAGCAGCGGGGACAGGGATACCGGGGAGCTGTTTTTT. The chain joins TRBV6-1 to TRBJ2-2, with 9 bases that match TRBD1. CDR3 length: 14 residues. V shed 6 bases and J 5 bases; nucleotides not matched to a gene: 4. Germline-derived CDR1 and CDR2 are MNHNS and SASEGT.

The chain uses TRBV4-3 and TRBJ1-4; D might be TRBD1 (6 bases). V lost 4 bases, J lost 12 bases, and 21 bases lay in between. Germline CDR1 reads LGHNA; CDR2 reads YSLEER. The CDR3 is 15 amino acids. The CDR3 is CASSPRGEPTRELFF. CDR3 in DNA: TGCGCCAGCAGCCCGAGGGGGGAGCCCACGCGCGAACTGTTTTTT.

The CDR3 loop reads CASSRGQGAYGYTF. In DNA form, the CDR3 reads TGTGCCAGCAGTCGTGGACAGGGGGCCTATGGCTACACCTTC. This chain uses TRBV27 with TRBJ1-2, with 11 bases aligning to TRBD1. The CDR3 loop spans 14 amino acids. V gave up 5 bases and J gave up 4 bases; unmatched junction bases: 3. Looked up from germline, CDR1 is MNHEY and CDR2 is SMNVEV (reference sequence).

In this sample, this clone turned up a few times. V usage is TRBV6-5 and J usage is TRBJ1-5; TRBD1 matches at 8 bases. The CDR3 runs to 15 residues. CDR1 and CDR2 (germline): MNHEY, SVGAGI. Trimming at V came to 7 bases and at J to 2 bases, leaving 7 bases not matched to a gene. The CDR3 is CASMRTGTRNQPQHF. CDR3 sequence (DNA): TGTGCCAGCATGAGGACAGGGACGCGCAATCAGCCCCAGCATTTT.

The V gene is TRBV19, the J gene TRBJ2-6; D is ambiguous. With 6 bases removed from V and 7 bases from J, the gap between germline ends came to 16 bases. The CDR3 consists of 15 residues. The germline CDR1 and CDR2 sequences are LNHDA and SQIVND (reference sequence). In nucleotides, the CDR3 is TGTGCCAGTAGCCAATTAGGTGGTAGCGCCAACGTCCTGACTTTC. Amino acids: CASSQLGGSANVLTF.

The chain employs TRBV5-1 and TRBJ2-2; D possibly corresponds to TRBD1 (6 bases). This CDR3 is 15 amino acids long. V shed 1 base and J shed 0 bases, with 7 bases lying between them. CDR1 is SGHRS, CDR2 YFSETQ, per germline. The CDR3 region is CASSLTGSNTGELFF. CDR3 nucleotides: TGCGCCAGCAGCTTGACAGGGTCGAACACCGGGGAGCTGTTTTTT.

The chain uses TRBV7-2 and TRBJ1-2; 8 nucleotides align to TRBD1. Per the germline V gene, CDR1 is SGHTA and CDR2 is FQGNSA. This CDR3 is 13 amino acids long. The V gene end was trimmed by 3 bases and the J gene end by 4 bases; junction bases not matched to a gene: 1. The CDR3: CASSLDRVYGYTF. The CDR3 DNA reads as TGTGCCAGCAGCTTGGACAGGGTCTATGGCTACACCTTC.

The gene calls are TRBV4-3 and TRBJ2-7; 8 bases line up with TRBD2. The V gene's germline CDR1 is LGHNA and CDR2 YSLEER. The CDR3 length is 15 residues. V gave up 4 bases and J gave up 0 bases; unmatched junction bases: 5. The CDR3 here is CASSLRRGDSYEQYF. The CDR3 bases are TGCGCCAGCAGCCTAAGGCGGGGGGACTCCTACGAGCAGTACTTC.

The CDR3 reads CASSPRQGSEYNSPLHF. In DNA form, the CDR3 reads TGCGCCAGCAGCCCTCGCCAGGGATCTGAATATAATTCACCCCTCCACTTT. This chain connects TRBV5-1 to TRBJ1-6; possibly TRBD1 for D (5 bases). Trimming stripped 4 bases from V and 4 bases from J, with 18 bases between. This CDR3 has 17 amino acids. Germline V CDR1 and CDR2: SGHRS, YFSETQ.

The rearrangement links TRBV4-3 to TRBJ1-3; TRBD1 is a possible D gene (5 bases). Germline V lookup: CDR1 LGHNA, CDR2 YSLEER. V gave up 2 bases and J gave up 2 bases, with 10 bases separating them. The CDR3 sequence is 15 residues long. In DNA form, the CDR3 reads TGCGCCAGCAGCCAACGACAAGGGGCTGGAAACACCATATATTTT. Translation: CASSQRQGAGNTIYF.

The rearrangement uses TRBV2 and TRBJ2-1; 9 bases fit TRBD2. The CDR3 consists of 15 residues. The germline CDR1 and CDR2 sequences are SNHLY and FYNNEI. Trimming removed 2 bases from V and 7 bases from J; junction bases left unmatched: 6. This CDR3 reads CASSELAGGLNEQFF. CDR3 sequence (DNA): TGTGCCAGCAGTGAATTGGCGGGGGGGCTTAATGAGCAGTTCTTC.